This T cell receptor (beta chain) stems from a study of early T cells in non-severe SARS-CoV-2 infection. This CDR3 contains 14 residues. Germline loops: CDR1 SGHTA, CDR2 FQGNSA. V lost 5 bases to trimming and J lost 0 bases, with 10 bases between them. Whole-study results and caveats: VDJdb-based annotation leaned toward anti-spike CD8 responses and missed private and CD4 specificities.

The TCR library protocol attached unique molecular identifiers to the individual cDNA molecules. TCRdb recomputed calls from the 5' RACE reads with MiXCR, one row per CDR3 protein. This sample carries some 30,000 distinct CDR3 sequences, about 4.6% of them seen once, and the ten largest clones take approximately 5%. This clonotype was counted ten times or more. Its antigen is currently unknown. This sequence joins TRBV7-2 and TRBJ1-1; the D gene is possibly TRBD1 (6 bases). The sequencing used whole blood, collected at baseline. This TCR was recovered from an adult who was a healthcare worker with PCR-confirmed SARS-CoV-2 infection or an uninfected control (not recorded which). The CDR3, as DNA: TGTGCCAGCAGCCGGGGGGGCGTGAACACTGAAGCTTTCTTT. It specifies CASSRGGVNTEAFF.